This T cell receptor (beta chain) is drawn from a study of prognosis after radiotherapy for stage I lung cancer. This clonotype has at least ten counts. This CDR3 spans 15 amino acids. Germline CDR1 reads SNHLY; CDR2 reads FYNNEI. V was clipped by 4 bases and J by 6 bases, with 16 bases between them. From genomic DNA, TCR beta CDR3 was amplified by two-round multiplex PCR. The use of primers specific to each TRBV and TRBJ gene characterized first-round PCR. One entry per CDR3 protein, called by TCRdb with MiXCR from the multiplex PCR reads. The sample gives tens of thousands of distinct CDR3 sequences, around 38% of which show up once; more than 30% is in the top ten.

The material sequenced was PBMCs, taken before or after stereotactic body radiation therapy (not recorded which). The rearrangement uses TRBV2 and TRBJ1-5; D possibly corresponds to TRBD1 (6 bases). This receptor was identified in a donor over 45 with non-small cell lung cancer. The CDR3 loop reads CASSVGRGYRQPQHF. DNA of the CDR3: TGTGCCAGCAGTGTCGGCAGGGGCTATCGTCAGCCCCAGCATTTT.